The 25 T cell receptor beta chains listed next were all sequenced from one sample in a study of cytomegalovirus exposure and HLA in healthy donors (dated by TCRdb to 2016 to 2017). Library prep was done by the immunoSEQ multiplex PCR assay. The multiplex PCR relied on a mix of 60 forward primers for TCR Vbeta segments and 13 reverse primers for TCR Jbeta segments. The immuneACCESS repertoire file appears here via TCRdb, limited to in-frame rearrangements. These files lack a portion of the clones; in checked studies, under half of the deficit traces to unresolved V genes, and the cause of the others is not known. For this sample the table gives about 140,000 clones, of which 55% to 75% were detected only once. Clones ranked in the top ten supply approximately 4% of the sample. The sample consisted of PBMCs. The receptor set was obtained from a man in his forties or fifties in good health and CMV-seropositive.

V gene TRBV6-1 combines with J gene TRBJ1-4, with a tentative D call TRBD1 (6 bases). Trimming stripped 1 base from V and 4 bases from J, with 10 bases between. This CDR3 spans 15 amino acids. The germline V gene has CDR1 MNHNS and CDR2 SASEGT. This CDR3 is CASSEVTGHNEKLFF. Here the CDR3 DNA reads TGTGCCAGCAGTGAAGTGACAGGTCATAATGAAAAACTGTTTTTT.

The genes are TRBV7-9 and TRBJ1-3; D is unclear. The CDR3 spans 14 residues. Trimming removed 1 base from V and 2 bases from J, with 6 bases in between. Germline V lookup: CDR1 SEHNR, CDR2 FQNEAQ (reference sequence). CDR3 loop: CASSLETAGNTIYF. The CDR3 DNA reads TGTGCCAGCAGCTTAGAGACTGCTGGAAACACCATATATTTT.

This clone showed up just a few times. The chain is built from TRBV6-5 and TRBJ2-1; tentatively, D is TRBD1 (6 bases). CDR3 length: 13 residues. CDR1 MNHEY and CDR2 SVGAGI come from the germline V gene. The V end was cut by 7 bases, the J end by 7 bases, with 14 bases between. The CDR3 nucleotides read TGTGCCAGCATCCTAGGGGGTACTAATGAGCAGTTCTTC. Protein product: CASILGGTNEQFF.

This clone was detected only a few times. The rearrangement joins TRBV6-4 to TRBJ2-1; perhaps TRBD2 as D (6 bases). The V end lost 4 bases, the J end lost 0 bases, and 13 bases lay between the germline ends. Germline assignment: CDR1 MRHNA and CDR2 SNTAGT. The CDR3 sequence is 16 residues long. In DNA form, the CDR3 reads TGTGCCAGCAGTGTGGCGGCGGGATACTCCTACAATGAGCAGTTCTTC. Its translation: CASSVAAGYSYNEQFF.

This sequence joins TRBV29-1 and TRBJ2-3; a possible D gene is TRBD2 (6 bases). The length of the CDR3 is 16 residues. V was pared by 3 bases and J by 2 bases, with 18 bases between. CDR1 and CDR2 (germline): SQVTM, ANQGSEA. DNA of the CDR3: TGCAGCGTTGATATGGGGCGGGGAACCTTCACAGATACGCAGTATTTT. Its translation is CSVDMGRGTFTDTQYF.

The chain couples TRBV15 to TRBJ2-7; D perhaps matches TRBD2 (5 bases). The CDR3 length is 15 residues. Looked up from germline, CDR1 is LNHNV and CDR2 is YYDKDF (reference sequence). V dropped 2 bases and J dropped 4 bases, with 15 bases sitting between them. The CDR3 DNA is TGTGCCACCAGCAGACCCCGAGGGCGGAATTACGAGCAGTACTTC. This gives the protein CATSRPRGRNYEQYF.

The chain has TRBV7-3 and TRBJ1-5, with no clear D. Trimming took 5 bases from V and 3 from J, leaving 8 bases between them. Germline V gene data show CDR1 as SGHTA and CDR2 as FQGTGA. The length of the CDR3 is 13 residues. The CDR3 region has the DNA TGTGCCAGCAGCCCGACTGCCAATCAGCCCCAGCATTTT. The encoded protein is CASSPTANQPQHF.

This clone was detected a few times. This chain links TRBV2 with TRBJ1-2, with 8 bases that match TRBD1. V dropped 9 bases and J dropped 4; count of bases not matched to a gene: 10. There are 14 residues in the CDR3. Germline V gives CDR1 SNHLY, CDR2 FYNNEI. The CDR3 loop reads CASFYRGNFYGYTF. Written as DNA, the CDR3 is TGTGCCAGTTTTTACAGGGGGAACTTCTATGGCTACACCTTC. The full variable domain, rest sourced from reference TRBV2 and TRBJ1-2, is EPEVTQTPSHQVTQMGQEVILRCVPISNHLYFYWYRQILGQKVEFLVSFYNNEISEKSEIFDDQFSVERPDGSNFTLKIRSTKLEDSAMYFCASFYRGNFYGYTFGSGTRLTVV.

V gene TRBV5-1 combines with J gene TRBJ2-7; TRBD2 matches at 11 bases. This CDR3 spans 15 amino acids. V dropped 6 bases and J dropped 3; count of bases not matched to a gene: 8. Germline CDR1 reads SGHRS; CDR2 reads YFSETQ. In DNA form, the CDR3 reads TGCGCCAGCACTTCGACCGGGACTAGCGGCTACGAGCAGTACTTC. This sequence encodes CASTSTGTSGYEQYF.

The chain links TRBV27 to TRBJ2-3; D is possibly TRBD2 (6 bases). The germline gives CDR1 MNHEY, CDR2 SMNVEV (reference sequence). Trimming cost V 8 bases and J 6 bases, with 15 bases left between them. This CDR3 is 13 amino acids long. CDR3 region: CASRDSVFDTQYF. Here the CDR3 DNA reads TGTGCCAGCCGGGACTCCGTTTTCGATACGCAGTATTTT.

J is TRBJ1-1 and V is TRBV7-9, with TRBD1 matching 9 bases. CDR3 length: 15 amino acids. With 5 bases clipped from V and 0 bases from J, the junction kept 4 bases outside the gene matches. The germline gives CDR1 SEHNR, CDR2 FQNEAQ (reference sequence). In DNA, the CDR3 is TGTGCCAGCAGCGACTGGACAGGGGTGAACACTGAAGCTTTCTTT. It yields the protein CASSDWTGVNTEAFF.

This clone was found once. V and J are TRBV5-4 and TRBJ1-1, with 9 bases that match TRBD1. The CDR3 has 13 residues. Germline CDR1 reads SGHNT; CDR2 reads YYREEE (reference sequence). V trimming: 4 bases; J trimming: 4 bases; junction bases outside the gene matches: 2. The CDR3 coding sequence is TGTGCCAGCAGCGCGGACAGGGGCACTGAAGCTTTCTTT. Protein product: CASSADRGTEAFF.

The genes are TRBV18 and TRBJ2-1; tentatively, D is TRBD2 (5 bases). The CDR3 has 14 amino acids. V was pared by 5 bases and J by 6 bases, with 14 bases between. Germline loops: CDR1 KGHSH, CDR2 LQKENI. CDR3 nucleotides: TGTGCCAGCTCAACGGCGGTTCGGGGCAATGAGCAGTTCTTC. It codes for CASSTAVRGNEQFF.

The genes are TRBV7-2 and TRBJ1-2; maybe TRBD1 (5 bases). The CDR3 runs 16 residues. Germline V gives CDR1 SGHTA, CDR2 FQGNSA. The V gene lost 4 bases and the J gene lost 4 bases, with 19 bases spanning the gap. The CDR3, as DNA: TGTGCCAGCAGCTCCTCGGGAGGGGAGGTCGTCTATGGCTACACCTTC. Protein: CASSSSGGEVVYGYTF.

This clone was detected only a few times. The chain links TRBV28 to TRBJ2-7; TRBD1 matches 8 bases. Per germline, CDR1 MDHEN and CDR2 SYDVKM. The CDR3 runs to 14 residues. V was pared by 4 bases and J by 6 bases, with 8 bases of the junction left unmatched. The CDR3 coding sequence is TGTGCCAGCAGTTCAGGCAGGGGGCGGGGCGAGCAGTACTTC. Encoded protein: CASSSGRGRGEQYF. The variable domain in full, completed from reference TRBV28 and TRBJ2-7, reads DVKVTQSSRYLVKRTGEKVFLECVQDMDHENMFWYRQDPGLGLRLIYFSYDVKMKEKGDIPEGYSVSREKKERFSLILESASTNQTSMYLCASSSGRGRGEQYFGPGTRLTVT.

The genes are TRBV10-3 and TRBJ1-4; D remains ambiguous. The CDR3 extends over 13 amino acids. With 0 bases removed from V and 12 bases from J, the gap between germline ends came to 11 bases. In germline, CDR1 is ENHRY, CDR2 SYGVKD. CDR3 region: CAISESDTGELFF. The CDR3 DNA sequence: TGTGCCATCAGTGAGTCCGATACGGGAGAACTGTTTTTT.

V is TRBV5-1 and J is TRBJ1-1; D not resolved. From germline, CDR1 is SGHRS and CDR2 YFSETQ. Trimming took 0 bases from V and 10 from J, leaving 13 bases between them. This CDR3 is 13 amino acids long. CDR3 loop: CASSLAEDAGAFF. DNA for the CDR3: TGCGCCAGCAGCTTGGCCGAGGATGCCGGAGCTTTCTTT.

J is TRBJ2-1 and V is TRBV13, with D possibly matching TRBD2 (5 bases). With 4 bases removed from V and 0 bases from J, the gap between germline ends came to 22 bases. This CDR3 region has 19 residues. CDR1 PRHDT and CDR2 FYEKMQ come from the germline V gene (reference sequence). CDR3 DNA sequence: TGTGCCAGCAGCTCCCTCGTATCTCGAAAGCGGAACTCCTACAATGAGCAGTTCTTC. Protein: CASSSLVSRKRNSYNEQFF.

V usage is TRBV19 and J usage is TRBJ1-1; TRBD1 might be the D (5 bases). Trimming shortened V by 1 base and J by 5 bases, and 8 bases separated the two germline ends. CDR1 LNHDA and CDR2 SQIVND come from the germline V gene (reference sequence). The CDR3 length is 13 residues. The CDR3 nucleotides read TGTGCCAGTAGTATAGGGGGCACAACTGAAGCTTTCTTT. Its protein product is CASSIGGTTEAFF.

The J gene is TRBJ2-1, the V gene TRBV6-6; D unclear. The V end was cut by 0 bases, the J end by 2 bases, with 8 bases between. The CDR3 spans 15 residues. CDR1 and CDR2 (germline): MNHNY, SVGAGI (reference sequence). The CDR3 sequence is CASSYSRQAYNEQFF. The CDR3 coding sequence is TGTGCCAGCAGTTACTCGAGACAAGCCTACAATGAGCAGTTCTTC.

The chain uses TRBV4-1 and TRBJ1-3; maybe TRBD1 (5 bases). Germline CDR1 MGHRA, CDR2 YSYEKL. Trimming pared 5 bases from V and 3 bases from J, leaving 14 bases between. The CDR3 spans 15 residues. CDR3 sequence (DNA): TGCGCCAGCAGCTCCAGGGATTTACTTGGAAACACCATATATTTT. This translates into CASSSRDLLGNTIYF.

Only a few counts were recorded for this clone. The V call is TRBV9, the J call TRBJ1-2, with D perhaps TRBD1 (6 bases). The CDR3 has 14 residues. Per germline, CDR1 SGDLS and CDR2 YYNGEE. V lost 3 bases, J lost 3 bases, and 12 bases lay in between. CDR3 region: CASSAGTRDYGYTF. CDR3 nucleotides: TGTGCCAGCAGCGCCGGGACACGAGACTATGGCTACACCTTC.

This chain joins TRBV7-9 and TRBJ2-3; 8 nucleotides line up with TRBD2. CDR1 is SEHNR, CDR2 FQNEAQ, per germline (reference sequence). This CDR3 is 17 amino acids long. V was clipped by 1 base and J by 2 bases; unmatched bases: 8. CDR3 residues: CASSLVPAGETTDTQYF. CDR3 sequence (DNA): TGTGCCAGCAGCTTAGTTCCAGCGGGAGAGACCACAGATACGCAGTATTTT.

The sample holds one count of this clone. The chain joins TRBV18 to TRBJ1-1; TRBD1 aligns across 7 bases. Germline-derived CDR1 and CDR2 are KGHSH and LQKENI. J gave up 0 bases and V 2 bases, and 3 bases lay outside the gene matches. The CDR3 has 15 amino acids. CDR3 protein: CASSPSGQMNTEAFF. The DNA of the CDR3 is TGTGCCAGCTCACCATCGGGACAGATGAACACTGAAGCTTTCTTT.

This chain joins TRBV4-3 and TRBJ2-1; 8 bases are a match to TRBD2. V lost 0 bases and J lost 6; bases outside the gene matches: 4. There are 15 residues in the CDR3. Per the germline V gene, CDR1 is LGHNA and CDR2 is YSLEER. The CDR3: CASSQEPGLANEQFF. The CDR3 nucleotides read TGCGCCAGCAGCCAAGAGCCAGGACTAGCCAATGAGCAGTTCTTC.